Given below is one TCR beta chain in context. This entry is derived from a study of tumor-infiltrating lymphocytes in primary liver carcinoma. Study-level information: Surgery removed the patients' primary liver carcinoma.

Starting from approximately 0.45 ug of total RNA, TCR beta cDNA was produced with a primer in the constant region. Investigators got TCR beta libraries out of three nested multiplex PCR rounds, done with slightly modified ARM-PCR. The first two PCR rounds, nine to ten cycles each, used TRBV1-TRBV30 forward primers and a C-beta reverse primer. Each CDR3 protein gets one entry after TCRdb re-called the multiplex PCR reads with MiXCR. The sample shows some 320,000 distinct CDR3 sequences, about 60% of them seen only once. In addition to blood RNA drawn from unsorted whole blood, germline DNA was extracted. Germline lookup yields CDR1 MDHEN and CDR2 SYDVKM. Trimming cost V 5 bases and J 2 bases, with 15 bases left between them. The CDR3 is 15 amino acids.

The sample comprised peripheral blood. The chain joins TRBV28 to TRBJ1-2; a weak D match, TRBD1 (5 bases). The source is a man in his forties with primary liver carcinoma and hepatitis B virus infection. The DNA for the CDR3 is TGTGCCAGCAGTCGGACCAGGGCCGAGAACTATGGCTACACCTTC. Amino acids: CASSRTRAENYGYTF.